The sequence of this T cell receptor (beta chain) was determined in a study of long-term antiretroviral therapy in people with HIV. They ran version v3.0 of the immunoSEQ assay at survey level. Repertoires were generated with immunoSEQ multiplex PCR, while TCRdb's copy carries only in-frame clones and drops some. Counted here are 25,000 to 30,000 clones, 80% to 90% occurring once; the ten biggest clones make up 8.3%. The ends were cut back, 6 bases at V and 11 bases at J, with 13 bases in the middle. Germline CDR1 reads SNHLY; CDR2 reads FYNNEI. CDR3 length: 11 residues. This TCR came from a man aged 45-65 years with HIV. Sequencing was performed on unsorted PBMCs, taken 3.2 years before starting antiretroviral therapy. The rearrangement uses TRBV2 and TRBJ1-2; D unresolved. As DNA, the CDR3 is TGTGCCAGCAGCGACGACATTCCGTACACCTTC. Translating it yields CASSDDIPYTF.